This record covers a single T cell receptor beta chain. As yet, its antigen is unknown. The data were obtained in a study of blood T cells in healthy people across ages. Findings and limits, study-wide: Strong correlation was found linking TCR beta diversity to naive T cell percentage.

The V end was cut by 6 bases, the J end by 6 bases, with 8 bases between. The CDR3 contains 12 residues. Through a sample-barcoded 5' primer and a J-beta primer mix, a second PCR was run for about 6 to 11 cycles. The template-switch adaptor, which had 12 random nucleotides, put a tag on each cDNA molecule. One entry per CDR3 protein, called by TCRdb with MiXCR from the 5' RACE reads. In the table there are 660,000 or so distinct CDR3 sequences, 58% of which are singletons. Peripheral blood, approximately 10 milliliters per donor, was collected. Sequencing was carried out using blood. The clonotype originates from a man in his 60s in good health. The chain combines TRBV12-3 or TRBV12-4 with TRBJ2-2; D remains unclear. CDR3 in amino acids: CASSLTPGELFF. The CDR3 coding sequence is TGTGCCAGCAGCCTAACCCCCGGGGAGCTGTTTTTT.